This TCR beta chain originates from a study of cytomegalovirus exposure and HLA in healthy donors (dated by TCRdb to 2015 to 2018). Regarding the study in general: The approximately 710 repertoires of the first cohort and the 110 or so validation repertoires were produced on the same platform, according to a later analysis. The study was designed to test whether signatures of past pathogen exposure could be identified by cataloging public T cell receptors. Along with the roughly 700-subject first cohort, a separate validation cohort of around 110 different subjects was used. To predict cytomegalovirus infection status, the study brought together high-throughput TCR immunosequencing, statistical association of individual TCRs with disease status, and machine learning. The research as a whole found: A later analysis found that TCRs clustered in the first cohort also tended to co-occur in the roughly 110 validation repertoires, with 90% to 95% of cluster scores above 0. A total of fewer than 200 TCR beta chains were listed by the study as associated with cytomegalovirus. The authors suggested that the approach could potentially be generalized to other disease states and immunological phenotypes. Most TCR sequences were observed very rarely across donors, whereas some public TCRs were present in many individuals. Cytomegalovirus status was reported to be diagnosed by the classifier with high specificity and sensitivity in both the original and validation cohorts. In vitro tests confirmed that a few of the cytomegalovirus-associated TCR beta chains recognize cytomegalovirus antigens. A later analysis had no HLA typing for the validation cohort, so co-occurrence there was scored across all 120 repertoires.

With respect to this clone: It lacks a known antigen. The record has no base qualities; no much larger clone is one base away.

V drops 3 bases and J drops 4 bases, leaving 10 bases in between. CDR1 and CDR2 (ENHRY, SYGVKD) derive from the germline V gene. The CDR3 contains 13 residues, cysteine and phenylalanine counted. The sequence is cut down to CDR3 DNA, 39 bases in frame from base 1. Donors formed part of the validation cohort, which comprised approximately 130 subjects and was distinct from the first cohort of 690 or so subjects. Library method: the immunoSEQ multiplex PCR assay. On the study's bioinformatics: A statistical classification framework was developed to diagnose cytomegalovirus status using the catalog of TCR beta chain sequences. TCRdb limited this immuneACCESS table to in-frame rearrangements with V and J called. A share of clones is missing; checked studies link under half to unresolved V genes, and the rest is unexplained. The V and J calls and the clone size are those of that table, but D and trimming were determined from the DNA. Present in this sample are some 140,000 clones, approximately 85% of which were seen just once. More than 1.4% of the sample goes to the ten largest clones.

The source material was PBMCs. This clonotype was sampled from a woman younger than 45 in good health and CMV-seronegative. The sequence is built from TRBV10-3 and TRBJ2-7; TRBD2 is perhaps the D gene, given 7 matching bases. For the CDR3, the sequence is CAISEGGGYEQYF. The DNA sequence is TGTGCCATCAGTGAAGGGGGGGGTTACGAGCAGTACTTC.